Sequencing of this TCR beta chain was carried out in a study of CD8 T cells in ankylosing spondylitis. Study observations and caveats: A TCR beta motif made of fewer than 10 highly homologous variants seemed typical of ankylosing spondylitis blood. Significantly higher representation of disease-linked clones was reported for matched ankylosing spondylitis synovial fluid.

5'-RACE, quantitative and with molecular barcodes, yielded the TCR beta libraries. Using its own MiXCR run on the 5' RACE reads, TCRdb lists one record per CDR3 protein. Altogether some 220,000 distinct CDR3 sequences are present, roughly 8.2% being singletons, with the ten largest covering approximately 5%. As concerns this clonotype: Its antigen is unknown.

V was pared by 5 bases and J by 2 bases, with 10 bases between. The germline V gene encodes CDR1 SGHVS and CDR2 FQNEAQ. The CDR3 is made up of 13 amino acids. Source material: blood, either unsorted or a sorted T cell fraction (not recorded which). This TCR came from a female donor with ankylosing spondylitis or in good health (not recorded which). V is TRBV7-8 and J is TRBJ2-7; D not resolved. The CDR3 bases are TGTGCCAGCAGCCCCCTTGGGGCCTACGAGCAGTACTTC. Its translation: CASSPLGAYEQYF. The full variable domain, with the rest looked up from reference TRBV7-8 and TRBJ2-7, is GAGVSQSPRYKVAKRGQDVALRCDPISGHVSLFWYQQALGQGPEFLTYFQNEAQLDKSGLPSDRFFAERPEGSVSTLKIQRTQQEDSAVYLCASSPLGAYEQYFGPGTRLTVT.